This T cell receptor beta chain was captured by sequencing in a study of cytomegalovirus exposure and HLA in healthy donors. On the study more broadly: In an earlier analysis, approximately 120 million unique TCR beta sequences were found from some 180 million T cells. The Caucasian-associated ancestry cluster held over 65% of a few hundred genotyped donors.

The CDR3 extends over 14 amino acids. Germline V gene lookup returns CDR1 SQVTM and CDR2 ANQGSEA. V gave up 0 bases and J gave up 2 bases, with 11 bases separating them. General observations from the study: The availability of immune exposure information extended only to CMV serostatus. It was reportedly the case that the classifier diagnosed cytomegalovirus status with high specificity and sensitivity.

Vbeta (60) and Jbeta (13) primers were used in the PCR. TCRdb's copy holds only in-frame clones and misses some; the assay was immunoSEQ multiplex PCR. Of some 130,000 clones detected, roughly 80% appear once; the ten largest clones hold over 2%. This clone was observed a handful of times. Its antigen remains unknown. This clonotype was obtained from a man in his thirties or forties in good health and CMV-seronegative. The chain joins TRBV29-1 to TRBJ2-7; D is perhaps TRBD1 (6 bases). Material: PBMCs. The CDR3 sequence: CSVEDTTGTYEQYF. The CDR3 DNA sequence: TGCAGCGTTGAAGACACGACAGGTACCTACGAGCAGTACTTC.